The 32 T cell receptor beta chains presented below share a single source sample, sequenced in a study of CD8 T cells in Susac syndrome. cDNA came from approximately 0.5 to 1 ug RNA primed by random hexamers. TCRdb processed the immunoSEQ multiplex PCR reads anew with MiXCR; each CDR3 protein has one entry. This sample carries under 70,000 distinct CDR3 sequences, approximately 90% of them seen once, and the ten largest clones take about 0.21%. What was sequenced was CD8+ T cells from PBMCs. The origin of the receptors is a human donor in good health.

J is TRBJ1-1 and V is TRBV29-1; D remains unclear. Germline CDR1 and CDR2: SQVTM and ANQGSEA. V lost 5 bases and J 8 bases, leaving 6 bases between the germline ends. The CDR3 extends over 9 amino acids. CDR3 residues: CSVPGEAFF. The CDR3 nucleotides read TGCAGCGTTCCGGGAGAAGCTTTCTTT.

The chain carries TRBV19 and TRBJ1-2; D is ambiguous. The germline V gene has CDR1 LNHDA and CDR2 SQIVND (reference sequence). The ends were cut back, 0 bases at V and 8 bases at J, with 10 bases in the middle. The CDR3 is 13 amino acids. The CDR3 sequence: CASSIDLSGGYTF. In DNA form, the CDR3 reads TGTGCCAGTAGTATAGATCTGTCGGGAGGCTACACCTTC.

The chain recombines TRBV4-1 with TRBJ1-2; perhaps TRBD1 as D (5 bases). Germline-derived CDR1 and CDR2 are MGHRA and YSYEKL. Trimming stripped 0 bases from V and 7 bases from J, with 12 bases between. The CDR3 has 14 amino acids. The CDR3 nucleotides are TGCGCCAGCAGCCAAGATCCAGGGCCGGGTGGCTACACCTTC. It encodes CASSQDPGPGGYTF.

This clonotype was picked up a small number of times. The J gene is TRBJ1-5, the V gene TRBV6-1; D is ambiguous. CDR3 length: 13 amino acids. The germline V and J ends were trimmed by 11 bases and 1 base, with 12 bases remaining between them. From germline, CDR1 is MNHNS and CDR2 SASEGT. The CDR3 spells CAARRASNQPQHF. The CDR3 DNA follows: TGTGCCGCTCGTCGGGCCAGCAATCAGCCCCAGCATTTT.

The V gene is TRBV11-2, the J gene TRBJ2-7, with D maybe TRBD2 (7 bases). This CDR3 region has 16 residues. CDR1 is SGHAT, CDR2 FQNNGV, per germline. Trimming removed 1 base at V and 2 bases at J, with 15 bases between. The DNA of the CDR3 is TGTGCCAGCAGCTTAGGGGGCGGGGGCGGAACCTACGAGCAGTACTTC. It yields the protein CASSLGGGGGTYEQYF.

The chain uses TRBV11-2 and TRBJ1-5; D uncertain. Germline V gene sequence: CDR1 SGHAT, CDR2 FQNNGV. Deletions cut 0 bases from V and 5 bases from J, with 8 bases between. The CDR3 is 14 residues long. CDR3 nucleotides: TGTGCCAGCAGCTTAGAAGGCTCGGATCAGCCCCAGCATTTT. Amino acid sequence: CASSLEGSDQPQHF.

The rearrangement joins TRBV7-6 to TRBJ2-3; 8 positions match TRBD2. CDR3 length equals 17 residues. Germline-derived CDR1 and CDR2 are SGHVS and FNYEAQ. Trimming took 5 bases from V and 1 from J; bases not matched to a gene: 11. For the CDR3, the DNA is TGTGCCAGCAGCCCCGAACTCTCGGGGGGGGGCACAGATACGCAGTATTTT. Amino acid sequence: CASSPELSGGGTDTQYF.

The V gene is TRBV19, the J gene TRBJ1-5; no firm D call. This CDR3 spans 15 amino acids. Trimming took 3 bases from V and 0 from J, leaving 9 bases between them. Germline V gives CDR1 LNHDA, CDR2 SQIVND (reference sequence). This CDR3 reads CASSIAGYSNQPQHF. In DNA form, the CDR3 reads TGTGCCAGTAGTATCGCGGGGTATAGCAATCAGCCCCAGCATTTT. Based on the CDR3 plus reference TRBV19 and TRBJ1-5, the full variable domain is DGGITQSPKYLFRKEGQNVTLSCEQNLNHDAMYWYRQDPGQGLRLIYYSQIVNDFQKGDIAEGYSVSREKKESFPLTVTSAQKNPTAFYLCASSIAGYSNQPQHFGDGTRLSIL.

The V call is TRBV7-2, the J call TRBJ1-2, with D unresolved. CDR3 length: 12 residues. The germline gives CDR1 SGHTA, CDR2 FQGNSA. V was shortened by 0 bases and J by 4 bases, with 3 bases between the two germline ends. The CDR3: CASSLAAYGYTF. CDR3 sequence (DNA): TGTGCCAGCAGCTTAGCGGCCTATGGCTACACCTTC.

This chain links TRBV9 with TRBJ1-1; a weak D match, TRBD1 (5 bases). Trimming pared 0 bases from V and 0 bases from J, leaving 6 bases between. From germline, CDR1 is SGDLS and CDR2 YYNGEE. The length of the CDR3 is 14 residues. DNA for the CDR3: TGTGCCAGCAGCGTAGGACAGATGAACACTGAAGCTTTCTTT. Residues: CASSVGQMNTEAFF.

The chain carries TRBV20-1 and TRBJ2-3; D is undetermined. V lost 7 bases to trimming and J lost 2 bases, with 16 bases between them. The CDR3 is 14 amino acids. From germline, CDR1 is DFQATT and CDR2 SNEGSKA (reference sequence). The CDR3 nucleotides read TGCAGTGTCGAGAGTCTCCCTAACACAGATACGCAGTATTTT. It specifies CSVESLPNTDTQYF.

The genes are TRBV28 and TRBJ1-5; 8 bases are a match to TRBD1. The ends lost 6 bases at V and 7 bases at J; junction bases unmatched: 11. Germline CDR1 is MDHEN and CDR2 is SYDVKM. This CDR3 is 15 amino acids long. CDR3: CASRHPTGVSQPQHF. DNA for the CDR3: TGTGCCAGCAGACACCCGACAGGGGTATCGCAGCCCCAGCATTTT.

This rearrangement joins TRBV6-5 to TRBJ2-2; D not resolved. The V end lost 6 bases, the J end lost 8 bases, and 7 bases lay between the germline ends. CDR1 MNHEY and CDR2 SVGAGI come from the germline V gene. The CDR3 has 11 amino acids. The CDR3 region has the DNA TGTGCCAGCAGAACGTCGGGGGAGCTGTTTTTT. This codes for CASRTSGELFF.

The chain is built from TRBV7-9 and TRBJ2-7, with D unresolved. The CDR3 runs 12 residues. V gave up 5 bases and J gave up 6 bases, with 11 bases separating them. Germline CDR1 is SEHNR and CDR2 is FQNEAQ (reference sequence). The DNA for the CDR3 is TGTGCCAGCAGCCAATACGGTGGCGAGCAGTACTTC. Its protein product is CASSQYGGEQYF.

This chain uses TRBV12-3 or TRBV12-4 with TRBJ2-5; 15 nucleotides line up with TRBD2. V lost 5 bases, J lost 5 bases, and 15 bases stayed unmatched. The CDR3 totals 19 residues. The CDR3 nucleotides read TGTGCCAGCAGTACCTGGACTAGCGGGGGGGCGGCTCCAGGGGAGACCCAGTACTTC. Translation gives CASSTWTSGGAAPGETQYF.

The gene calls are TRBV19 and TRBJ2-7; 7 nucleotides match TRBD2. The trim removed 7 bases at V and 6 bases at J, leaving 12 bases unmatched. CDR1 LNHDA and CDR2 SQIVND come from the germline V gene (reference sequence). The CDR3 is 14 residues long. The CDR3 spells CASNRGEGSTEQYF. CDR3 DNA sequence: TGTGCCAGTAATCGCGGGGAGGGCTCTACCGAGCAGTACTTC.

This clonotype appeared once. J is TRBJ2-1 and V is TRBV11-2, with TRBD2 identical over 16 bases. Looked up from germline, CDR1 is SGHAT and CDR2 is FQNNGV. The CDR3 is 14 residues long. Trimming took 5 bases from V and 10 from J; bases not matched to a gene: 2. This CDR3 reads CASSAGLAGGEQFF. The CDR3 DNA reads TGTGCCAGCAGCGCGGGACTAGCGGGGGGGGAGCAGTTCTTC. Combining the CDR3 with reference TRBV11-2 and TRBJ2-1 gives the whole variable domain EAGVAQSPRYKIIEKRQSVAFWCNPISGHATLYWYQQILGQGPKLLIQFQNNGVVDDSQLPKDRFSAERLKGVDSTLKIQPAKLEDSAVYLCASSAGLAGGEQFFGPGTRLTVL.

The gene calls are TRBV6-2 or TRBV6-3 and TRBJ1-2, with D unresolved. Germline-derived CDR1 and CDR2 are MNHEY and SVGEGT. CDR3 length: 12 residues. The germline V and J ends were trimmed by 3 bases and 5 bases, with 7 bases remaining between them. The CDR3 region has the DNA TGTGCCAGCAGTTATTCCAGTTATGGCTACACCTTC. Translation gives CASSYSSYGYTF.

V is TRBV27 and J is TRBJ2-5; 11 positions agree with TRBD2. V trimming: 5 bases; J trimming: 5 bases; junction bases outside the gene matches: 7. This CDR3 is built from 15 residues. Germline loops: CDR1 MNHEY, CDR2 SMNVEV (reference sequence). This CDR3 is CASSPGLAGFETQYF. The CDR3 DNA sequence: TGTGCCAGCAGTCCAGGACTAGCGGGCTTTGAGACCCAGTACTTC.

J is TRBJ2-5 and V is TRBV6-1; unclear D gene. CDR3 length: 16 residues. Germline V gene sequence: CDR1 MNHNS, CDR2 SASEGT. Between the trimmed V and J ends, which lost 4 bases and 2 bases, there was a span of 17 bases. CDR3 amino acids: CASSVAPALRQETQYF. CDR3 coding DNA: TGTGCCAGCAGTGTAGCCCCAGCGCTGAGACAAGAGACCCAGTACTTC.

The chain recombines TRBV6-2 or TRBV6-3 with TRBJ2-5, with unresolved D. The CDR3 sequence is 15 residues long. Deletions cut 0 bases from V and 4 bases from J, with 12 bases between. Germline V lookup: CDR1 MNHEY, CDR2 SVGEGT. The CDR3 loop is CASSYSAAGGETQYF. In DNA, the CDR3 is TGTGCCAGCAGTTACTCGGCAGCAGGTGGAGAGACCCAGTACTTC.

The CDR3, as DNA: TGCAGTGCCCACGAGGGGGACAGAAATTTTTACGAGCAGTACTTC. The encoded protein is CSAHEGDRNFYEQYF. The rearrangement joins TRBV20-1 to TRBJ2-7; 7 bases align to TRBD1. This CDR3 contains 15 residues. In germline, CDR1 is DFQATT, CDR2 SNEGSKA (reference sequence). Losses at the gene ends were 6 bases for V and 4 bases for J; bases not matched to a gene: 15.

CDR3 sequence: CASSFTRGEPQHF. The CDR3 region has the DNA TGTGCCAGCAGCTTCACTCGGGGTGAGCCCCAGCATTTT. The rearrangement joins TRBV7-9 to TRBJ1-5; D is undetermined. Germline V gives CDR1 SEHNR, CDR2 FQNEAQ (reference sequence). V lost 3 bases, J lost 8 bases, and 11 bases lay in between. CDR3 length: 13 residues.

This chain joins TRBV14 and TRBJ1-1; D is unclear. The CDR3 is 14 amino acids. V was trimmed by 2 bases and J by 4 bases, leaving 11 bases between them. The germline CDR1 and CDR2 sequences are SGHDN and FVKESK. The CDR3 spells CASSQWQDGTEAFF. In DNA form, the CDR3 reads TGTGCCAGCAGCCAATGGCAGGACGGCACTGAAGCTTTCTTT.

The chain joins TRBV19 to TRBJ1-1; 7 bases match TRBD1. This CDR3 is built from 13 residues. Germline V lookup: CDR1 LNHDA, CDR2 SQIVND (reference sequence). V was pared by 3 bases and J by 5 bases, with 3 bases of the junction left unmatched. CDR3 amino acids: CASSIGDSTEAFF. The CDR3 DNA reads as TGTGCCAGTAGTATCGGGGACAGTACTGAAGCTTTCTTT.

The chain couples TRBV7-9 to TRBJ2-2, with a weak D call TRBD1 (5 bases). V gave up 0 bases and J gave up 3 bases, with 8 bases separating them. The CDR3 runs 15 residues. Per the germline V gene, CDR1 is SEHNR and CDR2 is FQNEAQ (reference sequence). This chain's CDR3 is CASSLAGVHTGELFF. The CDR3 region has the DNA TGTGCCAGCAGCTTAGCAGGGGTGCACACCGGGGAGCTGTTTTTT.

This chain links TRBV5-6 with TRBJ1-2; 9 bases are a match to TRBD1. This CDR3 spans 11 amino acids. With 5 bases clipped from V and 13 bases from J, the junction kept 6 bases outside the gene matches. CDR1 is SGHDT, CDR2 YYEEEE, per germline. The DNA for the CDR3 is TGTGCCAGCAGTTTCGGGGGACAGGGCACCTTC. Its protein product is CASSFGGQGTF.

The chain uses TRBV4-2 and TRBJ2-7; D might be TRBD2 (5 bases). V gave up 0 bases and J gave up 2 bases, with 17 bases separating them. The CDR3 runs 17 residues. The V gene's germline CDR1 is LGHNA and CDR2 YNFKEQ. The CDR3 here is CASSQDLEGPKTYEQYF. CDR3 coding DNA: TGTGCCAGCAGCCAAGATTTAGAGGGCCCAAAAACCTACGAGCAGTACTTC.

This clonotype was observed a handful of times. The chain joins TRBV6-1 to TRBJ1-5; D unresolved. Germline values: CDR1 MNHNS, CDR2 SASEGT. The CDR3 loop spans 15 amino acids. V was clipped by 3 bases and J by 4 bases, with 13 bases between them. The CDR3: CASSDSPGMNQPQHF. The CDR3 region has the DNA TGTGCCAGCAGTGATAGTCCGGGCATGAATCAGCCCCAGCATTTT.

The J gene is TRBJ2-1, the V gene TRBV20-1, with 8 bases aligning to TRBD2. Looked up from germline, CDR1 is DFQATT and CDR2 is SNEGSKA (reference sequence). This CDR3 comprises 15 residues. Trimming cost V 1 base and J 0 bases; bases outside gene matches: 2. The CDR3 loop is CSARVRGASYNEQFF. The CDR3 region has the DNA TGCAGTGCTAGAGTGCGGGGGGCCTCCTACAATGAGCAGTTCTTC.

The CDR3 is CASSSSGYTGSTDTQYF. The CDR3 DNA reads TGTGCCAGCAGCTCTAGTGGTTACACAGGTAGCACAGATACGCAGTATTTT. This chain links TRBV7-2 with TRBJ2-3, with D possibly being TRBD1 (5 bases). The V end was cut by 4 bases, the J end by 0 bases, with 17 bases between. Germline V gene lookup returns CDR1 SGHTA and CDR2 FQGNSA. CDR3 length equals 17 residues.

The chain employs TRBV20-1 and TRBJ2-3, with 13 bases aligning to TRBD2. This CDR3 spans 17 amino acids. Germline CDR1 is DFQATT and CDR2 is SNEGSKA (reference sequence). The J segment lost 2 bases and the V segment lost 3 bases, leaving 8 bases of the junction unmatched. In DNA form, the CDR3 reads TGCAGTGCTAGGGGGCCGACTAGCGGGGGGCCCACAGATACGCAGTATTTT. Translated: CSARGPTSGGPTDTQYF.